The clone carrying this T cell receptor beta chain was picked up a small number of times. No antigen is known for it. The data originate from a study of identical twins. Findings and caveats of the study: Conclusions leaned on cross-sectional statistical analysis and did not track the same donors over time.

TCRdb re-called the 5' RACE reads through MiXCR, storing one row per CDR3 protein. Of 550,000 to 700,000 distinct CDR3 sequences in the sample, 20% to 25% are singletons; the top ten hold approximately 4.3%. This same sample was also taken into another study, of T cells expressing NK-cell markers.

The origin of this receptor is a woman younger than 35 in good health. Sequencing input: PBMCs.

CDR3 DNA: TGCAGTGCGGCGGGACTTCTGAGCTCCTACAATGAGCAGTTCTTC. Encoded protein: CSAAGLLSSYNEQFF. V and J are TRBV20-1 and TRBJ2-1; tentatively, D is TRBD2 (6 bases). The CDR3 is 15 residues long. Germline V CDR1 and CDR2: DFQATT, SNEGSKA (reference sequence). V was clipped by 6 bases and J by 0 bases, with 15 bases between them.